This T cell receptor beta chain was sequenced for a study of shared clonotypes between healthy human individuals. Study findings and constraints: Against clonotypes common to all four donors, non-shared ones had lower generation probabilities.

The study drew its donors from healthy HIV-negative adults without recent acute infections or vaccinations. Donors comprised only Caucasian adults living in Nashville, Tennessee. The germline V and J ends were trimmed by 8 bases and 0 bases, with 11 bases remaining between them. CDR3 length: 14 amino acids. Germline V CDR1 and CDR2: SNHLY, FYNNEI. Sequenced by immunoSEQ multiplex PCR; TCRdb stores in-frame clones only, minus some. The sample consists of about 1.1 million clones, approximately 80% of them appearing once. This clone was picked up one time. Its matching antigen is unknown. This TCR derives from a man aged 18 to 29 in good health. Some clones in this sample may be carry-over from other donors' samples. The chain has TRBV2 and TRBJ1-3; D remains ambiguous. Sequenced: memory CD4+ T cells from PBMCs. The sample's subset: CD45RA-negative fraction. CDR3 amino acids: CASVPAGSGNTIYF. CDR3 bases: TGTGCCAGCGTTCCCGCGGGCTCTGGAAACACCATATATTTT.